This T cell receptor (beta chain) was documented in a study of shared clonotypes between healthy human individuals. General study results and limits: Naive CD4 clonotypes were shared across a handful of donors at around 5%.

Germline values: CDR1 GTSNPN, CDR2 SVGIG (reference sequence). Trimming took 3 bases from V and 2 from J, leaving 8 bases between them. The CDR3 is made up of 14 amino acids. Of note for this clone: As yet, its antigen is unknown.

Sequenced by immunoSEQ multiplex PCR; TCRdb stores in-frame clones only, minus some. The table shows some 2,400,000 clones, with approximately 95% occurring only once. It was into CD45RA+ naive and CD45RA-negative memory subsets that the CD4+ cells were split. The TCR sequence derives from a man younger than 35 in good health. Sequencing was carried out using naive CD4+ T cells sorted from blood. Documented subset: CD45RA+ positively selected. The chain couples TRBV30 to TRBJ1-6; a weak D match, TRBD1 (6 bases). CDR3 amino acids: CAWSDRPYNSPLHF. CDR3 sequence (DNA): TGTGCCTGGAGCGACAGGCCCTATAATTCACCCCTCCACTTT.